This passage covers 20 T cell receptor beta chains from one sample sequenced in a study of T cells in Graves' hyperthyroidism and ophthalmopathy. RNA transcripts gave rise to amplified TCR beta CDR3 regions. First-round RT-PCR targeting the TCR CDR3 was performed with the HTBI primer set. TCRdb fed the multiplex PCR reads into MiXCR, producing one record per CDR3 protein. The repertoire holds some 350,000 distinct CDR3 sequences, with about 25% as singletons. The sequenced material came from blood. These receptors all come from a man aged 50 to 60 with Graves' hyperthyroidism.

In its sample, this clonotype was seen once. Compared with germline, one end of the junction differs, possibly owing to a read error. The chain is built from TRBV5-1 and TRBJ2-2; possibly TRBD2 for D (5 bases). CDR1 is SGHRS, CDR2 YFSETQ, per germline. The CDR3 is 14 residues long. The CDR3 DNA sequence: TGCGCCAGTTACCTTGGACCGAACACCGGGGAGCTGCTTTTT. This sequence encodes CASYLGPNTGELLF.

The rearrangement links TRBV29-1 to TRBJ1-1; D possibly corresponds to TRBD1 (6 bases). The V end lost 8 bases, the J end lost 1 base, and 17 bases lay between the germline ends. Germline V gene data show CDR1 as SQVTM and CDR2 as ANQGSEA. This CDR3 contains 14 residues. The CDR3 region is CSSDGGRRNTEAFF. CDR3 coding DNA: TGCAGCTCGGACGGGGGGCGACGGAACACTGAAGCTTTCTTT.

This chain connects TRBV30 to TRBJ2-7; 16 bases line up with TRBD2. This CDR3 has 16 amino acids. Germline loops: CDR1 GTSNPN, CDR2 SVGIG (reference sequence). V was pared by 3 bases and J by 6 bases, with 8 bases of the junction left unmatched. In DNA, the CDR3 is TGTGCCTGGAGCCTAGGGACTAGCGGGAGGGCTCGCGAGCAGTACTTC. Its protein product is CAWSLGTSGRAREQYF.

The CDR3 loop is CASSPPSGTGGSGANVLTF. CDR3 coding DNA: TGTGCCAGCAGTCCCCCCTCCGGGACAGGGGGGTCTGGGGCCAACGTCCTGACTTTC. V usage is TRBV6-1 and J usage is TRBJ2-6; 11 nucleotides agree with TRBD1. Germline V gives CDR1 MNHNS, CDR2 SASEGT. Trimming at V came to 5 bases and at J to 1 base, leaving 10 bases not matched to a gene. This CDR3 spans 19 amino acids.

The gene calls are TRBV12-5 and TRBJ1-6; D gene ambiguous. Trimming cost V 3 bases and J 10 bases, with 13 bases left between them. The V gene's germline CDR1 is LGHNT and CDR2 FRNRAP. CDR3 size: 14 residues. Here the CDR3 reads CASGFGPPGSPLHF. The CDR3 DNA reads as TGTGCTAGTGGTTTCGGGCCCCCTGGGTCACCCCTCCACTTT.

The table lists this clonotype with a few counts. The genes are TRBV5-1 and TRBJ2-5; possibly TRBD1 or TRBD2 for D (5 bases each). The length of the CDR3 is 14 residues. V gave up 4 bases and J gave up 1 base, with 11 bases separating them. The germline gives CDR1 SGHRS, CDR2 YFSETQ. CDR3 loop: CASSIPGPQETQYF. The CDR3 DNA is TGCGCCAGCAGCATTCCGGGACCCCAAGAGACCCAGTACTTC.

The V and J genes are TRBV12-3 or TRBV12-4 and TRBJ2-1; 8 positions match TRBD1. The trim removed 4 bases at V and 9 bases at J, leaving 8 bases unmatched. The CDR3 runs 14 residues. CDR3 bases: TGTGCCAGCAGTTCCGGACAGGGTGGGGCTGAGCAGTTCTTC. Protein: CASSSGQGGAEQFF.

V usage is TRBV5-1 and J usage is TRBJ2-5, with D maybe TRBD2 (7 bases). With 4 bases removed from V and 5 bases from J, the gap between germline ends came to 15 bases. Germline V gene data show CDR1 as SGHRS and CDR2 as YFSETQ. There are 14 residues in the CDR3. The CDR3 here is CASSPEGGGETQYF. CDR3 in DNA: TGCGCCAGCAGCCCGGAAGGGGGGGGTGAGACCCAGTACTTC.

This clonotype was found once. The chain combines TRBV10-2 with TRBJ2-7, with TRBD2 matching 10 bases. The V segment lost 5 bases and the J segment 3 bases; nucleotides outside the gene matches: 1. Per germline, CDR1 WSHSY and CDR2 SAAADI. The CDR3 has 13 residues. Here the CDR3 reads CASSRLAGYEQYF. CDR3 bases: TGCGCCAGCAGTCGACTAGCGGGCTACGAGCAGTACTTC.

A few counts support this clonotype. V gene TRBV6-1 combines with J gene TRBJ2-1; 7 positions match TRBD2. Per germline, CDR1 MNHNS and CDR2 SASEGT. V dropped 5 bases and J dropped 1; count of bases not matched to a gene: 11. The CDR3 extends over 17 amino acids. CDR3 sequence: CASSSRPSGISYNEQFF. CDR3 in DNA: TGTGCCAGCAGTTCCCGCCCTAGCGGTATTTCCTACAATGAGCAGTTCTTC.

This clonotype came up a few times. This chain joins TRBV10-3 and TRBJ2-1; 12 bases are shared with TRBD2. Losses at the gene ends were 4 bases for V and 9 bases for J; bases not matched to a gene: 1. The CDR3 is 13 amino acids. Looked up from germline, CDR1 is ENHRY and CDR2 is SYGVKD. The CDR3 reads CAISGGLAGEQFF. CDR3 sequence (DNA): TGTGCCATCAGTGGGGGACTAGCGGGTGAGCAGTTCTTC.

CDR3 DNA sequence: TGTGCCAGCAGCCAGGCTAGCGGGTCTTACACCGGGGAGCTGTTTTTT. Its protein product is CASSQASGSYTGELFF. The chain combines TRBV7-6 with TRBJ2-2, with 8 bases aligning to TRBD2. This CDR3 spans 16 amino acids. CDR1 and CDR2 (germline): SGHVS, FNYEAQ. The junction had 8 bases not matched to a gene; V was cut back by 5 bases and J by 3 bases.

The rearrangement links TRBV2 to TRBJ1-4; TRBD1 might be the D (5 bases). The CDR3 loop spans 13 amino acids. Germline CDR1 is SNHLY and CDR2 is FYNNEI. V dropped 0 bases and J dropped 10 bases, with 9 bases sitting between them. The CDR3 sequence is CASSEAWGGKLFF. As DNA, the CDR3 is TGTGCCAGCAGTGAAGCTTGGGGGGGAAAACTGTTTTTT.

This clonotype was seen ten or more times. V is TRBV5-1 and J is TRBJ2-7; D is perhaps TRBD1 (6 bases). Germline CDR1 is SGHRS and CDR2 is YFSETQ. The V end lost 0 bases, the J end lost 3 bases, and 16 bases lay between the germline ends. The CDR3 sequence is 16 residues long. CDR3 amino acids: CASSLGIRTGIYEQYF. The CDR3 DNA reads as TGCGCCAGCAGCTTGGGAATCCGTACAGGGATCTACGAGCAGTACTTC.

The chain couples TRBV5-6 to TRBJ1-1; tentative D call: TRBD1 (6 bases). This CDR3 is 13 amino acids long. V was pared by 3 bases and J by 7 bases, with 13 bases between. The V gene's germline CDR1 is SGHDT and CDR2 YYEEEE. CDR3 nucleotide sequence: TGTGCCAGCAGCTCCATTGACAGGCTTGAAGCTTTCTTT. It is translated as CASSSIDRLEAFF.

Turning to this clonotype: With a much larger clone just one base away, this may be a read error. V gene TRBV2 combines with J gene TRBJ1-1; D is unclear. The length of the CDR3 is 15 residues. Germline values: CDR1 SNHLY, CDR2 FYNNEI. V lost 5 bases, J lost 4 bases, and 17 bases lay in between. CDR3 in amino acids: CASSLHLGWGTEAFF. The CDR3 bases are TGTGCCAGCAGTTTACACCTAGGGTGGGGCACTGAAGCTTTCTTT.

This clonotype has just a few counts. This chain links TRBV27 with TRBJ2-7; tentative D call: TRBD2 (5 bases). Looked up from germline, CDR1 is MNHEY and CDR2 is SMNVEV (reference sequence). V shed 6 bases and J shed 6 bases, with 9 bases lying between them. The length of the CDR3 is 11 residues. The CDR3 coding sequence is TGTGCCAGCAGAGGGAGTTTCGAGCAGTACTTC. Translated, it gives CASRGSFEQYF.

The chain recombines TRBV7-6 with TRBJ2-1; no clear D gene. This CDR3 spans 12 amino acids. Per germline, CDR1 SGHVS and CDR2 FNYEAQ. Trimming pared 1 base from V and 9 bases from J, leaving 7 bases between. The CDR3 coding sequence is TGTGCCAGCAGCTTAGAAAATGTTGAGCAGTTCTTC. It yields the protein CASSLENVEQFF.

DNA for the CDR3: TGTGCCAGCAGCTTAGTAAGTCAATTGGGCAATGAGCAGTTCTTC. Residues: CASSLVSQLGNEQFF. This sequence joins TRBV7-3 and TRBJ2-1; no clear D. The V end lost 2 bases, the J end lost 6 bases, and 14 bases lay between the germline ends. There are 15 residues in the CDR3. Germline V gene sequence: CDR1 SGHTA, CDR2 FQGTGA.

The rearrangement joins TRBV6-4 to TRBJ1-1; D unresolved. The CDR3 totals 14 residues. CDR1 and CDR2 (germline): MRHNA, SNTAGT. Trimming took 7 bases from V and 1 from J, leaving 13 bases between them. CDR3 residues: CASKPGPANTEAFF. CDR3 DNA sequence: TGTGCCAGCAAACCAGGCCCGGCGAACACTGAAGCTTTCTTT.